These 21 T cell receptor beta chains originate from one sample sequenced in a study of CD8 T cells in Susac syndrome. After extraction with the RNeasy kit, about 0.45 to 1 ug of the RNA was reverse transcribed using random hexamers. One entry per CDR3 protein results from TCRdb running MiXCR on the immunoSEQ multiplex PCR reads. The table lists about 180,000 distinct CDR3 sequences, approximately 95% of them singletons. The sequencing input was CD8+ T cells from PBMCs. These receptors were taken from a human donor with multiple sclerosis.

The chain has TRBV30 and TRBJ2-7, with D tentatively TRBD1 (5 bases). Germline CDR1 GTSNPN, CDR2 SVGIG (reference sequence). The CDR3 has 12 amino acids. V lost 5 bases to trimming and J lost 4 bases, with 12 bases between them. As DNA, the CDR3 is TGTGCCTGGTACAAAGGGGATTACGAGCAGTACTTC. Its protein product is CAWYKGDYEQYF.

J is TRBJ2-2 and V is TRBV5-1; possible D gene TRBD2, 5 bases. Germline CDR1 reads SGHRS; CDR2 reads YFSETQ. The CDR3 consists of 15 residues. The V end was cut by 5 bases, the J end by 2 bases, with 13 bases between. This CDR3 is CASSLAARNTGELFF. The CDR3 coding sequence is TGCGCCAGCAGTCTAGCAGCTCGTAACACCGGGGAGCTGTTTTTT.

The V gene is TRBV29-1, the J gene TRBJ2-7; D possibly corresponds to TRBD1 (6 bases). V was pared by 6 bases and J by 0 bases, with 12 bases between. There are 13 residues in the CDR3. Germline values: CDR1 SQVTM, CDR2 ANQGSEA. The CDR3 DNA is TGCAGCGTGGGGGCAGGGGTCTCCTACGAGCAGTACTTC. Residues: CSVGAGVSYEQYF.

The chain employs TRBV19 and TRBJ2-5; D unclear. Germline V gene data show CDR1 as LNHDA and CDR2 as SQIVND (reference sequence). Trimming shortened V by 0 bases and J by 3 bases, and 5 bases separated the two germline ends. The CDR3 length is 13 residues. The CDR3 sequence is CASSIDAEETQYF. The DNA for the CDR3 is TGTGCCAGTAGTATAGATGCGGAAGAGACCCAGTACTTC.

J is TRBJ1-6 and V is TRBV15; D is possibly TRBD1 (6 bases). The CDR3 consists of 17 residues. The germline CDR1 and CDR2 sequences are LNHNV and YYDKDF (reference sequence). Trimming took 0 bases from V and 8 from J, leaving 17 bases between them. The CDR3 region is CATSRDGIGRGHSPLHF. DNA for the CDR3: TGTGCCACCAGCAGAGATGGGATAGGCAGGGGCCATTCACCCCTCCACTTT. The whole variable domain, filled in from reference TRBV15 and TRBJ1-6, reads DAMVIQNPRYQVTQFGKPVTLSCSQTLNHNVMYWYQQKSSQAPKLLFHYYDKDFNNEADTPDNFQSRRPNTSFCFLDIRSPGLGDTAMYLCATSRDGIGRGHSPLHFGNGTRLTVT.

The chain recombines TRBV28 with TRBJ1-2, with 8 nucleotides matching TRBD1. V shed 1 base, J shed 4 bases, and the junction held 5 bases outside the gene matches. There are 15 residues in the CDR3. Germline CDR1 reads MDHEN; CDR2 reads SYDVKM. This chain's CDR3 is CASSLYRGSLYGYTF. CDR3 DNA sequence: TGTGCCAGCAGTTTATACAGGGGGTCGCTCTATGGCTACACCTTC.

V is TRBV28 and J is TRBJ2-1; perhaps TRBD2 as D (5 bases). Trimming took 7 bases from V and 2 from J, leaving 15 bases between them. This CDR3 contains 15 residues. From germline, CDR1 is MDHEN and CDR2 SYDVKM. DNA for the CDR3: TGTGCCAGCACTCTTGGGAGCACGGCCTACAATGAGCAGTTCTTC. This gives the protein CASTLGSTAYNEQFF.

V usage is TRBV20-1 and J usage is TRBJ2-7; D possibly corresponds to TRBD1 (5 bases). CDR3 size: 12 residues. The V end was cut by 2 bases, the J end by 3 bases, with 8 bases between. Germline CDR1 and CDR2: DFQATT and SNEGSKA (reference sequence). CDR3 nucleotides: TGCAGTGCTAGATGGCAGGGCTACGAGCAGTACTTC. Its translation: CSARWQGYEQYF.

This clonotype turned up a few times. CDR3 DNA: TGTGCCAGCAGCGTAGAGGGGGGGCGGAATCAGCCCCAGCATTTT. Residues: CASSVEGGRNQPQHF. V gene TRBV9 combines with J gene TRBJ1-5; tentatively, D is TRBD1 (6 bases). Germline-derived CDR1 and CDR2 are SGDLS and YYNGEE. Between the trimmed V and J ends, which lost 0 bases and 4 bases, there was a span of 11 bases. This CDR3 has 15 residues.

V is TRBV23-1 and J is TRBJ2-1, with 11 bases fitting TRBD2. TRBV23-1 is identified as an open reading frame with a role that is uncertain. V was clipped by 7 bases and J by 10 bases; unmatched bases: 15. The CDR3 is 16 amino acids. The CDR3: CASKRPGLAELGEQFF. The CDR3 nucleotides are TGCGCCAGCAAACGACCGGGACTAGCGGAATTAGGGGAGCAGTTCTTC.

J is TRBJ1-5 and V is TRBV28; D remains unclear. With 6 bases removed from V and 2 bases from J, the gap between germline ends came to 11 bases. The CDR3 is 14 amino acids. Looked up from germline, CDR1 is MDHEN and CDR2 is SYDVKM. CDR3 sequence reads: CASSLIRGNQPQHF. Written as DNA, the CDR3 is TGTGCCAGCAGCCTTATTAGGGGCAATCAGCCCCAGCATTTT.

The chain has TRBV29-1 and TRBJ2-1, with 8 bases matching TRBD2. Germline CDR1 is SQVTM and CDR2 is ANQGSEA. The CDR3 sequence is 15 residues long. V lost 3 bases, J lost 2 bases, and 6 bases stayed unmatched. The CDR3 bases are TGCAGCGTTGAGAATAGACTAGCGACCTACAATGAGCAGTTCTTC. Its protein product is CSVENRLATYNEQFF.

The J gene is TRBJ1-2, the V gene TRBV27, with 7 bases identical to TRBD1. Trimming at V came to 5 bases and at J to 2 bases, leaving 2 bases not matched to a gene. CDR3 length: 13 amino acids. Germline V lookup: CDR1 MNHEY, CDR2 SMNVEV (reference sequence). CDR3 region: CASSTGANYGYTF. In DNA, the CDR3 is TGTGCCAGCAGTACAGGGGCCAACTATGGCTACACCTTC.

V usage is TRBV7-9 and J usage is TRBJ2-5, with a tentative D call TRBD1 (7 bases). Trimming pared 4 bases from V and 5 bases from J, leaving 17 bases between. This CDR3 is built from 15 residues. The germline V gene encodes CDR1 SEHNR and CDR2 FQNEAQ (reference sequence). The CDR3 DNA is TGTGCCAGCAGCTCATGGACGGAGGGGGCCGAGACCCAGTACTTC. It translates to CASSSWTEGAETQYF.

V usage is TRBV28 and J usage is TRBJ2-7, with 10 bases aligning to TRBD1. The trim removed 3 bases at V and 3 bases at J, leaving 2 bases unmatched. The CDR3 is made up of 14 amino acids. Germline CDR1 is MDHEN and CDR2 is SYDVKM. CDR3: CASSLGTGVYEQYF. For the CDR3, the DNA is TGTGCCAGCAGTTTGGGGACAGGGGTCTACGAGCAGTACTTC.

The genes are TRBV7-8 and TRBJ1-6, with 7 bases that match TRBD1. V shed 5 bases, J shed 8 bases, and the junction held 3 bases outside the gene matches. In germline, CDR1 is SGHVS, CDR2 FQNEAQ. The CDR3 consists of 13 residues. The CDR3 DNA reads TGTGCCAGCAGCGGAACAGGGGATTCACCCCTCCACTTT. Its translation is CASSGTGDSPLHF.

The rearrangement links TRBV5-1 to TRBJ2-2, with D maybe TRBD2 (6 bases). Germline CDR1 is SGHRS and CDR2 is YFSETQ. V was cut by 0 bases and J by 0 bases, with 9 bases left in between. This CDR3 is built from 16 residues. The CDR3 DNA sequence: TGCGCCAGCAGCTTGGCGGGACTGGCGAACACCGGGGAGCTGTTTTTT. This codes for CASSLAGLANTGELFF.

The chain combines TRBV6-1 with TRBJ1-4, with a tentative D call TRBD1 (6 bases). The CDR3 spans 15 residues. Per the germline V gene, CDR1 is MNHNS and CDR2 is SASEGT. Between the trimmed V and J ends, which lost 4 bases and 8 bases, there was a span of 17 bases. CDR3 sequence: CASSVQGFGEEKLFF. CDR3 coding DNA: TGTGCCAGCAGTGTACAGGGATTCGGGGAAGAAAAACTGTTTTTT.

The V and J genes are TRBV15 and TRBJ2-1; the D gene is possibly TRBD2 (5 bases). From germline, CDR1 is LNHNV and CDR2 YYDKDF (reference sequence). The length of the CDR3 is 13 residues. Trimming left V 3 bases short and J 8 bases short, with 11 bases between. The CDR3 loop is CATSSHSSDEQFF. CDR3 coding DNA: TGTGCCACCAGCAGCCATAGTAGCGATGAGCAGTTCTTC.

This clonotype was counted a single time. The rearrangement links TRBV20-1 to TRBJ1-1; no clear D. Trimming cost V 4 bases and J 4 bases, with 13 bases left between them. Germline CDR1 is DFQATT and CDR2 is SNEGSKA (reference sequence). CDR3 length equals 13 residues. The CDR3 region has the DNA TGCAGTGCTACAACAGCGTGGAGCACTGAAGCTTTCTTT. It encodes CSATTAWSTEAFF.

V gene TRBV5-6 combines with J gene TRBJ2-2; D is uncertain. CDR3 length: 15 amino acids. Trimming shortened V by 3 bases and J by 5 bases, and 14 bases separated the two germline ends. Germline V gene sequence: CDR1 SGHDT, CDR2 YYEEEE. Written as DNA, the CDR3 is TGTGCCAGCAGCTCCGTAATGGTCCAGACCGGGGAGCTGTTTTTT. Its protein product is CASSSVMVQTGELFF.